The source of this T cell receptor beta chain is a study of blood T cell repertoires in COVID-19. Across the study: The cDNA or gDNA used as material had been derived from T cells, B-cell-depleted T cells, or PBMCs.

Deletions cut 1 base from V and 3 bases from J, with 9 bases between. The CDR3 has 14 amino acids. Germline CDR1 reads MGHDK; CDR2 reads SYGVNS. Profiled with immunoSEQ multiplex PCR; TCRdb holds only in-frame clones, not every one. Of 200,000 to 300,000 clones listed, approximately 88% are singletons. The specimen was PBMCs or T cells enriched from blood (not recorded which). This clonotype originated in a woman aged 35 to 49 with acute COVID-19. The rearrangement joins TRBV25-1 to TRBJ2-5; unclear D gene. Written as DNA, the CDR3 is TGTGCCAGCAGTGAATTACTGGGCGAAGAGACCCAGTACTTC. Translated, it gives CASSELLGEETQYF.